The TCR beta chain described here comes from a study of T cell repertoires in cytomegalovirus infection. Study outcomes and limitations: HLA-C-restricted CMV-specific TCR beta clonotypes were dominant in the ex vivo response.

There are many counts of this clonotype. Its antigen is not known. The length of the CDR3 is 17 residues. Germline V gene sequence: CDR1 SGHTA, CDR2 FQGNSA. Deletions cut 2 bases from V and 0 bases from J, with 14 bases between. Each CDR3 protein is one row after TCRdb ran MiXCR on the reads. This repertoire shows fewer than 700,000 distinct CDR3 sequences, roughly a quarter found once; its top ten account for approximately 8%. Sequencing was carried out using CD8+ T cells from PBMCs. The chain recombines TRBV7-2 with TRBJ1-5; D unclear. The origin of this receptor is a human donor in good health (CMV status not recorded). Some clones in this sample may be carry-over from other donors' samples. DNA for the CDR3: TGTGCCAGCAGCTTAAAAGATGCGTATTATAGCAATCAGCCCCAGCATTTT. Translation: CASSLKDAYYSNQPQHF.